Below are 24 T cell receptor beta chains sequenced from a single sample in a study of T cells in Graves' hyperthyroidism and ophthalmopathy. RNA transcripts served as the template for amplifying TCR beta CDR3 regions. When the TCR CDR3 underwent first-round RT-PCR, the HTBI primer set was used. TCRdb fed the multiplex PCR reads into MiXCR, producing one record per CDR3 protein. The sample has roughly 350,000 distinct CDR3 sequences, more than 14% seen once. The source material was blood. These receptors all stem from a woman between 25 and 40 years old with Graves' ophthalmopathy.

This clonotype showed up just a few times. V is TRBV20-1 and J is TRBJ1-5; 7 nucleotides align to TRBD1. After removal of 0 bases from V and 3 bases from J, the junction contained 2 bases not matched to a gene. The CDR3 sequence is 14 residues long. Germline CDR1 is DFQATT and CDR2 is SNEGSKA (reference sequence). CDR3 nucleotide sequence: TGCAGTGCTAGAGAGGGACAGTTCAATCAGCCCCAGCATTTT. Protein: CSAREGQFNQPQHF.

This clonotype was recorded many times. The V and J genes are TRBV18 and TRBJ2-5; possibly TRBD1 for D (5 bases). The CDR3 is made up of 15 amino acids. Trimming took off 2 bases at V and 1 base at J, with 11 bases between the two ends. Per germline, CDR1 KGHSH and CDR2 LQKENI. CDR3 DNA sequence: TGTGCCAGCTCACCAAAAAGGGGAACCCAAGAGACCCAGTACTTC. Amino acid sequence: CASSPKRGTQETQYF.

This clonotype came up many times. The chain couples TRBV12-3 or TRBV12-4 to TRBJ2-1; 7 bases agree with TRBD2. The CDR3 has 14 amino acids. The junction had 7 bases not matched to a gene; V was cut back by 6 bases and J by 5 bases. Here the CDR3 reads CASRREGPHNEQFF. For the CDR3, the DNA is TGTGCCAGCAGGAGGGAGGGGCCCCACAATGAGCAGTTCTTC.

This clonotype was observed many times. V is TRBV7-2 and J is TRBJ1-6; D call uncertain. The CDR3 is 18 residues long. Trimming cost V 4 bases and J 4 bases, with 20 bases left between them. Per the germline V gene, CDR1 is SGHTA and CDR2 is FQGNSA. CDR3 amino acids: CASSSLQAGRQYNSPLHF. For the CDR3, the DNA is TGTGCCAGCAGCTCCCTCCAGGCCGGACGGCAATATAATTCACCCCTCCACTTT.

This clonotype came up many times. V and J are TRBV27 and TRBJ2-3, with D perhaps TRBD1 (6 bases). The germline CDR1 and CDR2 sequences are MNHEY and SMNVEV (reference sequence). The CDR3 runs 13 residues. V lost 7 bases and J lost 2, with 10 bases in between. The CDR3 reads CASKGQNTDTQYF. The CDR3 nucleotides read TGTGCCAGCAAAGGACAGAACACAGATACGCAGTATTTT.

Only a few counts were recorded for this clonotype. The genes are TRBV4-1 and TRBJ1-1; unclear D gene. With 1 base removed from V and 10 bases from J, the gap between germline ends came to 19 bases. CDR3 length: 15 amino acids. The germline gives CDR1 MGHRA, CDR2 YSYEKL. In nucleotides, the CDR3 is TGCGCCAGCAGCCAAGTAGCATGGGTGGGGTTCGGAGCTTTCTTT. Its translation: CASSQVAWVGFGAFF.

This clonotype was detected many times. The chain has TRBV4-1 and TRBJ2-1, with D uncertain. The ends were cut back, 1 base at V and 6 bases at J, with 7 bases in the middle. From germline, CDR1 is MGHRA and CDR2 YSYEKL. The length of the CDR3 is 13 residues. This CDR3 is CASSQVGPNEQFF. CDR3 sequence (DNA): TGCGCCAGCAGCCAAGTTGGCCCCAATGAGCAGTTCTTC.

This clonotype has just a few counts. The rearrangement joins TRBV6-2 or TRBV6-3 to TRBJ2-7; TRBD1 is a possible D gene (7 bases). Germline V lookup: CDR1 MNHEY, CDR2 SVGEGT. CDR3 length: 13 residues. V was pared by 11 bases and J by 2 bases, with 16 bases between. The CDR3 DNA reads as TGTGCCGCGGCGGGGACAGTTGCCTACGAGCAGTACTTC. Translated, it gives CAAAGTVAYEQYF.

At least ten counts were recorded for this clonotype. The chain uses TRBV5-1 and TRBJ2-1; possibly TRBD1 for D (6 bases). Trimming took 3 bases from V and 5 from J, leaving 15 bases between them. The CDR3 runs 15 residues. Germline CDR1 SGHRS, CDR2 YFSETQ. The CDR3: CASSYDRNNNNEQFF. As DNA, the CDR3 is TGCGCCAGCAGCTACGACAGGAATAATAACAATGAGCAGTTCTTC.

This clonotype has ten or more counts. The chain carries TRBV11-2 and TRBJ2-7; TRBD1 matches at 7 bases. V trimming: 2 bases; J trimming: 0 bases; junction bases outside the gene matches: 10. Per the germline V gene, CDR1 is SGHAT and CDR2 is FQNNGV. The length of the CDR3 is 17 residues. The CDR3 coding sequence is TGTGCCAGCAGCTTAAATCCCGGGACAGCCGACTCCTACGAGCAGTACTTC. Amino acids: CASSLNPGTADSYEQYF.

V gene TRBV5-1 combines with J gene TRBJ2-3, with 12 bases aligning to TRBD1. The germline V gene has CDR1 SGHRS and CDR2 YFSETQ. Trimming removed 0 bases from V and 1 base from J; junction bases left unmatched: 3. The CDR3 contains 17 residues. CDR3 sequence: CASSLAGQGAGTDTQYF. In nucleotides, the CDR3 is TGCGCCAGCAGCTTGGCGGGACAGGGGGCTGGCACAGATACGCAGTATTTT.

The J gene is TRBJ2-1, the V gene TRBV19, with 7 bases aligning to TRBD1. The CDR3 is 13 amino acids. Germline V gene lookup returns CDR1 LNHDA and CDR2 SQIVND (reference sequence). V gave up 6 bases and J gave up 7 bases; unmatched junction bases: 6. CDR3 in amino acids: CASSITGENEQFF. The CDR3, as DNA: TGTGCCAGTAGCATTACAGGGGAAAATGAGCAGTTCTTC. Full variable domain (outside the CDR3, taken from reference TRBV19 and TRBJ2-1): DGGITQSPKYLFRKEGQNVTLSCEQNLNHDAMYWYRQDPGQGLRLIYYSQIVNDFQKGDIAEGYSVSREKKESFPLTVTSAQKNPTAFYLCASSITGENEQFFGPGTRLTVL.

This clonotype has ten or more counts. The chain carries TRBV11-3 and TRBJ2-5, with D tentatively TRBD2 (6 bases). The CDR3 has 13 residues. Per germline, CDR1 SGHNT and CDR2 YENEEA. V was cut by 5 bases and J by 5 bases, with 12 bases left in between. The CDR3 DNA sequence: TGTGCCAGCAGCCCTCCGGGGGAGGAGACCCAGTACTTC. Translation gives CASSPPGEETQYF.

Ten or more counts support this clonotype. V and J are TRBV12-3 or TRBV12-4 and TRBJ2-1; 8 bases line up with TRBD1. The CDR3 runs to 15 residues. V was pared by 5 bases and J by 4 bases, with 7 bases of the junction left unmatched. The CDR3 bases are TGTGCCAGCAGTAATACAGGGGGTAGGTACAATGAGCAGTTCTTC. It codes for CASSNTGGRYNEQFF.

Many counts were recorded for this clonotype. The chain carries TRBV5-5 and TRBJ1-1; TRBD1 agrees at 7 bases. The ends lost 2 bases at V and 6 bases at J; junction bases unmatched: 7. This CDR3 has 14 residues. Germline loops: CDR1 SGHKS, CDR2 YYEKEE (reference sequence). In nucleotides, the CDR3 is TGTGCCAGCAGCTTCGACAGGGACATTCCTGAAGCTTTCTTT. It yields the protein CASSFDRDIPEAFF.

Concerning this clonotype itself: A read error may be the cause here, since a much bigger clone is one base away. The V gene is TRBV10-3, the J gene TRBJ2-1, with TRBD2 identical over 9 bases. The V gene end was trimmed by 7 bases and the J gene end by 8 bases; junction bases not matched to a gene: 9. Germline values: CDR1 ENHRY, CDR2 SYGVKD. The CDR3 runs to 14 residues. CDR3 in amino acids: CAITSGSSGDEQFF. The DNA for the CDR3 is TGTGCCATCACCTCCGGATCTAGCGGGGATGAGCAGTTCTTC.

This clonotype has more than one count but fewer than ten. The chain employs TRBV6-1 and TRBJ1-5; 7 nucleotides agree with TRBD1. The CDR3 runs to 17 residues. CDR1 is MNHNS and CDR2 is SASEGT in the germline V gene. V shed 4 bases, J shed 0 bases, and the junction held 9 bases outside the gene matches. The CDR3 DNA is TGTGCCAGCAGTGGCCGGGACAGAGTTTATAGCAATCAGCCCCAGCATTTT. This sequence encodes CASSGRDRVYSNQPQHF.

V usage is TRBV15 and J usage is TRBJ2-2; D could derive from TRBD1 or TRBD2 (7 bases each). The V end was cut by 3 bases, the J end by 5 bases, with 19 bases between. Germline CDR1 is LNHNV and CDR2 is YYDKDF (reference sequence). The CDR3 covers 17 residues. Here the CDR3 DNA reads TGTGCCACCAGCAGTCTACTCCAGGGGGGGATTACCGGGGAGCTGTTTTTT. Encoded protein: CATSSLLQGGITGELFF.

This clonotype was observed at least ten times. The V gene is TRBV12-3 or TRBV12-4, the J gene TRBJ2-7; possibly TRBD1 for D (5 bases). V lost 3 bases and J 7 bases, leaving 16 bases between the germline ends. This CDR3 has 14 residues. Here the CDR3 reads CASSFGHVLREQYF. The CDR3 bases are TGTGCCAGCAGTTTTGGACACGTACTACGGGAGCAGTACTTC.

This clonotype has only a few counts. Its ends do not fully match the called genes, so a read error is possible. V and J are TRBV14 and TRBJ2-1; TRBD1 or TRBD2 may be the D gene (5 bases each). Germline V lookup: CDR1 SGHDN, CDR2 FVKESK. The CDR3 consists of 13 residues. CDR3 amino acids: CASTQLEGNEQFF. In DNA, the CDR3 is TGTGCCAGCACCCAACTAGAGGGGAATGAGCAGTTCTTC.

This clonotype was counted only a few times. The chain is built from TRBV9 and TRBJ1-4; possibly TRBD1 for D (5 bases). The germline CDR1 and CDR2 sequences are SGDLS and YYNGEE. The CDR3 is made up of 14 amino acids. V lost 0 bases, J lost 6 bases, and 9 bases lay in between. CDR3 region: CASSVAGYDEKLFF. DNA for the CDR3: TGTGCCAGCAGCGTAGCAGGGTATGATGAAAAACTGTTTTTT.

In this sample, this clonotype turned up many times. This chain connects TRBV2 to TRBJ2-1, with D tentatively TRBD2 (5 bases). The CDR3 extends over 17 amino acids. Germline V gene lookup returns CDR1 SNHLY and CDR2 FYNNEI. V was clipped by 3 bases and J by 0 bases, with 15 bases between them. The CDR3 loop reads CASSDGGYTGSYNEQFF. The DNA of the CDR3 is TGTGCCAGCAGTGACGGCGGGTACACGGGCTCCTACAATGAGCAGTTCTTC. Combining the CDR3 with reference TRBV2 and TRBJ2-1 gives the whole variable domain EPEVTQTPSHQVTQMGQEVILRCVPISNHLYFYWYRQILGQKVEFLVSFYNNEISEKSEIFDDQFSVERPDGSNFTLKIRSTKLEDSAMYFCASSDGGYTGSYNEQFFGPGTRLTVL.

This clonotype was found many times. The chain uses TRBV28 and TRBJ2-7; D is ambiguous. This CDR3 has 15 residues. The V and J ends lost 6 bases and 0 bases respectively, with 15 bases between them. The V gene's germline CDR1 is MDHEN and CDR2 SYDVKM. CDR3: CASSLGSADSYEQYF. CDR3 coding DNA: TGTGCCAGCAGCCTCGGGTCTGCAGACTCCTACGAGCAGTACTTC.

This clonotype was picked up many times. V and J are TRBV28 and TRBJ1-2; TRBD1 is a possible D gene (5 bases). The CDR3 consists of 14 residues. CDR1 MDHEN and CDR2 SYDVKM come from the germline V gene. Trimming took off 3 bases at V and 7 bases at J, with 15 bases between the two ends. The DNA of the CDR3 is TGTGCCAGCAGTTTCCTCACCAGGGACGTTGGCTACACCTTC. Residues: CASSFLTRDVGYTF.